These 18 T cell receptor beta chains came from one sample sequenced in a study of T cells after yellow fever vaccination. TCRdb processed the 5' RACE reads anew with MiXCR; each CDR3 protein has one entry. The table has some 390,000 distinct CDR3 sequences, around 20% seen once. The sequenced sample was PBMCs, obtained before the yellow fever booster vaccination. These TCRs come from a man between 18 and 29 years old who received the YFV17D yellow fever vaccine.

The CDR3 bases are TGTGCCAGCAGCGCGGGGCGTAGCAATCAGCCCCAGCATTTT. Translation gives CASSAGRSNQPQHF. The chain carries TRBV7-8 and TRBJ1-5; D is perhaps TRBD1 (5 bases). The CDR3 spans 14 residues. V was cut by 5 bases and J by 0 bases, with 8 bases left in between. Germline CDR1 reads SGHVS; CDR2 reads FQNEAQ. Looking up the rest from reference TRBV7-8 and TRBJ1-5 gives the full variable domain: GAGVSQSPRYKVAKRGQDVALRCDPISGHVSLFWYQQALGQGPEFLTYFQNEAQLDKSGLPSDRFFAERPEGSVSTLKIQRTQQEDSAVYLCASSAGRSNQPQHFGDGTRLSIL.

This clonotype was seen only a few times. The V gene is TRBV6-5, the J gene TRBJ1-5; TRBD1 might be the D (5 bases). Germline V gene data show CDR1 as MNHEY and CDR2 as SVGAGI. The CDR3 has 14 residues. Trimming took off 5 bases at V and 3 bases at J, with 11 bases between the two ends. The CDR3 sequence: CASSPGLPNQPQHF. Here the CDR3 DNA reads TGTGCCAGCAGTCCGGGACTCCCCAATCAGCCCCAGCATTTT.

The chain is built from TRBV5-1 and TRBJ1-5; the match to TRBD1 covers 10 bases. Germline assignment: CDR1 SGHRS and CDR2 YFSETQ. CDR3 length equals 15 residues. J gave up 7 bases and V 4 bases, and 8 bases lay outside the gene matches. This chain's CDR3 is CASSPGTGVTQPQHF. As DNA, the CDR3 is TGCGCCAGCAGCCCGGGGACAGGGGTTACGCAGCCCCAGCATTTT.

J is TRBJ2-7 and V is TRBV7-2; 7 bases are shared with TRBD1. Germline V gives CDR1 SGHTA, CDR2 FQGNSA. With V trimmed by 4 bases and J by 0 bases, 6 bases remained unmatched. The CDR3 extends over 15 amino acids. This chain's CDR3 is CASSWDSRGSYEQYV. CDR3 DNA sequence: TGTGCCAGCAGCTGGGACAGTCGGGGCTCCTACGAGCAGTACGTC.

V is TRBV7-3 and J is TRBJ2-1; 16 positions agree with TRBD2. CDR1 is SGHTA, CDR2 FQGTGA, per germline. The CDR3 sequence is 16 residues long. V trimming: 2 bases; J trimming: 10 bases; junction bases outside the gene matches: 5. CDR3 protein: CASSLWGLAGGQEQFF. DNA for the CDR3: TGTGCCAGCAGCTTATGGGGACTAGCGGGGGGGCAGGAGCAGTTCTTC.

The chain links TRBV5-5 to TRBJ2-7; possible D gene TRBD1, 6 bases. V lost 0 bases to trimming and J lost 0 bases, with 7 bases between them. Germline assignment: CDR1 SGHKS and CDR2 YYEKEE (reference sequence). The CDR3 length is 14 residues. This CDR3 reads CASSLARGSYEQYF. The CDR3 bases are TGTGCCAGCAGCTTGGCCAGGGGCTCCTACGAGCAGTACTTC.

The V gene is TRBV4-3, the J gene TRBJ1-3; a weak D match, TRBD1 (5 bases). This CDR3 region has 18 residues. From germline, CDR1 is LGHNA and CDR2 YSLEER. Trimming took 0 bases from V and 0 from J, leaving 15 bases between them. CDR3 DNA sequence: TGCGCCAGCAGCCAAGAGCCGGGACCGCAATTCTCTGGAAACACCATATATTTT. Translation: CASSQEPGPQFSGNTIYF.

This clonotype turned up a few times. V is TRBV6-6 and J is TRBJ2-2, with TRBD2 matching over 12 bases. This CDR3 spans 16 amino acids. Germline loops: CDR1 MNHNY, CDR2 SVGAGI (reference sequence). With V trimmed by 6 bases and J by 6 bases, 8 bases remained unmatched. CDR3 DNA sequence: TGTGCCAGCAGGACAACTAGCGGGGGGATGTCCGGGGAGCTGTTTTTT. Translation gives CASRTTSGGMSGELFF.

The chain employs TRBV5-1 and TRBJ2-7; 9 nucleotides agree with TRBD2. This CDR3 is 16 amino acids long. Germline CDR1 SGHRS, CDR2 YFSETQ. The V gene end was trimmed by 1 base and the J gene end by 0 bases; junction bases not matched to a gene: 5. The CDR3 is CASSLLAGTTSYEQYF. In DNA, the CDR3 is TGCGCCAGCAGCTTGCTAGCGGGGACCACCTCCTACGAGCAGTACTTC.

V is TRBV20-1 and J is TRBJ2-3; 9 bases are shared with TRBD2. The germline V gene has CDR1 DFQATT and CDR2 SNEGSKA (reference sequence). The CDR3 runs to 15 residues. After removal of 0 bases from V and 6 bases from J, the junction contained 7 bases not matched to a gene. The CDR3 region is CSARDLASGVDTQYF. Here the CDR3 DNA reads TGCAGTGCTAGAGATTTGGCTAGCGGGGTGGATACGCAGTATTTT.

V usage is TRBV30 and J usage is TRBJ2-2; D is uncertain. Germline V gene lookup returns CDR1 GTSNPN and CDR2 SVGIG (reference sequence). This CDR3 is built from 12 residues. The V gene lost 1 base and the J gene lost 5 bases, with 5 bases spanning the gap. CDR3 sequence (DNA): TGTGCCTGGAGTGGAGGTACCGGGGAGCTGTTTTTT. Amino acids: CAWSGGTGELFF.

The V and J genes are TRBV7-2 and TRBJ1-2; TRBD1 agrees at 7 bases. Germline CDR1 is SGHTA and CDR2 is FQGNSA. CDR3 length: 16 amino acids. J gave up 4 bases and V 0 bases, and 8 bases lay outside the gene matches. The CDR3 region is CASSLAGGLSPYGYTF. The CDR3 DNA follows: TGTGCCAGCAGCTTAGCAGGGGGCCTGTCTCCCTATGGCTACACCTTC.

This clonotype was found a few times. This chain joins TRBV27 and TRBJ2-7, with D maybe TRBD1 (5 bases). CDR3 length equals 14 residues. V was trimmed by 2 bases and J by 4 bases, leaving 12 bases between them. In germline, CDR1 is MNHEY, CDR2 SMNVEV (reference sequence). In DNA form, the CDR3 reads TGTGCCAGCAGTTTACGTGAAGACAGTTACGAGCAGTACTTC. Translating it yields CASSLREDSYEQYF.

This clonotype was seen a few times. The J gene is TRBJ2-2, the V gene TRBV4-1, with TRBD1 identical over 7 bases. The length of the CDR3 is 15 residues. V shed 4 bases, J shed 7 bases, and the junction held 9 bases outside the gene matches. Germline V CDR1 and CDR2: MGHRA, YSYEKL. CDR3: CASSLLTGLVGELFF. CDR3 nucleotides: TGCGCCAGCAGCCTATTGACAGGGTTGGTCGGGGAGCTGTTTTTT.

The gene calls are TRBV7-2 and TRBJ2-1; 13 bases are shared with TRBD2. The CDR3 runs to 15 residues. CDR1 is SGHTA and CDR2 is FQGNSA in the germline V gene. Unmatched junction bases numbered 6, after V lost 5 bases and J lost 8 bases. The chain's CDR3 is CASSVLAGGRDEQFF. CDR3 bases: TGTGCCAGCAGCGTACTAGCGGGGGGGCGTGATGAGCAGTTCTTC.

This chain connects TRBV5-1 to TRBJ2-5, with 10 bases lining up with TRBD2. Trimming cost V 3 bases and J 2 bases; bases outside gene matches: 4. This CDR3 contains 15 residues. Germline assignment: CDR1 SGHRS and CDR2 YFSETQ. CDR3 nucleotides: TGCGCCAGCAGCTGGAATAGCGGGGGGCAAGAGACCCAGTACTTC. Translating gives CASSWNSGGQETQYF.

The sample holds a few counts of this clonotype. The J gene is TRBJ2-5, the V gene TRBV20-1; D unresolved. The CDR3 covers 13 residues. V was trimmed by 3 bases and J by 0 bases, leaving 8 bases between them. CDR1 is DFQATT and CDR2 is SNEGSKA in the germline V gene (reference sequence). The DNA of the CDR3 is TGCAGTGCTAGGCCCAACCACCAAGAGACCCAGTACTTC. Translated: CSARPNHQETQYF.

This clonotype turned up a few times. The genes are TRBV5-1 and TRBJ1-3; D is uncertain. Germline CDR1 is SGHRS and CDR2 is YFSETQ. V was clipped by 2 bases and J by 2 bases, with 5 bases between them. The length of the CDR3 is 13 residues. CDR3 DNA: TGCGCCAGCAGCTTTGGGACTGGAAACACCATATATTTT. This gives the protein CASSFGTGNTIYF.